This passage covers 21 T cell receptor beta chains from one sample sequenced in a study of identical twins. TCRdb analysed the 5' RACE reads with MiXCR anew, one entry per CDR3 protein. The table records about 690,000 distinct CDR3 sequences, approximately 6.1% of them present only once. The material sequenced was naive T cells sorted from blood. The receptor source for this set is a man aged 18 to 35 in good health.

This clonotype appeared many times. V gene TRBV12-3 or TRBV12-4 combines with J gene TRBJ2-7, with TRBD1 matching 10 bases. Trimming took 5 bases from V and 8 from J; bases not matched to a gene: 3. The CDR3 length is 12 residues. The CDR3 is CASSPGQGKQYV. CDR3 bases: TGTGCCAGCAGTCCGGGACAGGGGAAGCAGTACGTC.

In its sample, this clonotype was seen many times. The gene calls are TRBV12-3 or TRBV12-4 and TRBJ2-2, with TRBD2 matching 9 bases. J lost 7 bases, V lost 6 bases, and 15 bases had no gene match. The CDR3 is made up of 17 amino acids. DNA for the CDR3: TGTGCCAGCAGCCCGACCCGGAGGCGGGAGGGCCTCGGGGAGCTGTTTTTT. Protein product: CASSPTRRREGLGELFF.

This clonotype was recorded at least ten times. Here the CDR3 reads CASSFTDEKLFF. Here the CDR3 DNA reads TGTGCCAGCAGTTTCACGGACGAAAAACTGTTTTTT. V is TRBV12-3 or TRBV12-4 and J is TRBJ1-4; D is unclear. The V and J ends lost 3 bases and 8 bases respectively, with 7 bases between them. The CDR3 has 12 residues.

This clonotype was observed a few times. V and J are TRBV5-1 and TRBJ2-1; 12 bases are a match to TRBD1. The CDR3 contains 14 residues. Germline trimming cut 2 bases from V and 8 bases from J; bases unmatched to any gene: 2. Germline loops: CDR1 SGHRS, CDR2 YFSETQ. CDR3 coding DNA: TGCGCCAGCAGCTTAGGGACAGGGGGCGATGAGCAGTTCTTC. The encoded protein is CASSLGTGGDEQFF.

This clonotype was seen at least ten times. Written as DNA, the CDR3 is TGTGCCAGCAGTAAGGGCCCGGAGCAGTACTTC. Amino acids: CASSKGPEQYF. The chain has TRBV12-3 or TRBV12-4 and TRBJ2-7; D is undetermined. V was cut by 5 bases and J by 7 bases, with 9 bases left in between. This CDR3 region has 11 residues.

The chain is built from TRBV9 and TRBJ2-7; D may be TRBD1 (6 bases). Germline V gene lookup returns CDR1 SGDLS and CDR2 YYNGEE. Trimming took off 3 bases at V and 2 bases at J, with 15 bases between the two ends. The CDR3 is made up of 15 amino acids. The CDR3 protein is CASSGAEQGPYEQYF. The CDR3 nucleotides are TGTGCCAGCAGCGGAGCGGAACAGGGCCCCTACGAGCAGTACTTC.

This clonotype was observed many times. The genes are TRBV7-8 and TRBJ2-3; D call uncertain. This CDR3 is built from 13 residues. With 5 bases removed from V and 5 bases from J, the gap between germline ends came to 11 bases. Germline-derived CDR1 and CDR2 are SGHVS and FQNEAQ. The CDR3 DNA reads TGTGCCAGCAGCGTAGATTCGCAAGATACGCAGTATTTT. Protein: CASSVDSQDTQYF.

In its sample, this clonotype was seen many times. The chain has TRBV10-3 and TRBJ1-1; possibly TRBD1 for D (5 bases). The CDR3 contains 13 residues. Germline V gives CDR1 ENHRY, CDR2 SYGVKD. The CDR3 DNA is TGTGCTCTCAGCTCCGGGGGGGACACTGAAGCTTTCTTT. Translated, it gives CALSSGGDTEAFF.

This clonotype showed up many times. The CDR3 loop is CASSFGDRGGNTQYF. In nucleotides, the CDR3 is TGCGCCAGCAGCTTCGGGGACAGGGGAGGTAATACGCAGTATTTT. This chain connects TRBV5-1 to TRBJ2-3, with 10 bases lining up with TRBD1. V was pared by 2 bases and J by 7 bases, with 7 bases of the junction left unmatched. Per the germline V gene, CDR1 is SGHRS and CDR2 is YFSETQ. The CDR3 totals 15 residues.

This chain joins TRBV7-8 and TRBJ2-7, with D possibly being TRBD1 or TRBD2 (5 bases each). V was cut by 1 base and J by 7 bases, with 17 bases left in between. Germline CDR1 and CDR2: SGHVS and FQNEAQ. The CDR3 runs to 15 residues. The CDR3 region is CASSLGWDHLGEQYF. In DNA form, the CDR3 reads TGTGCCAGCAGCTTAGGATGGGACCACTTAGGGGAGCAGTACTTC. Variable domain in full (rest from reference TRBV7-8 and TRBJ2-7): GAGVSQSPRYKVAKRGQDVALRCDPISGHVSLFWYQQALGQGPEFLTYFQNEAQLDKSGLPSDRFFAERPEGSVSTLKIQRTQQEDSAVYLCASSLGWDHLGEQYFGPGTRLTVT.

This clonotype turned up a few times. The chain employs TRBV19 and TRBJ1-1; D is possibly TRBD1 (6 bases). Trimming left V 6 bases short and J 1 base short, with 9 bases between. The germline gives CDR1 LNHDA, CDR2 SQIVND (reference sequence). The CDR3 runs 13 residues. The CDR3 DNA reads as TGTGCCAGTAGACCGGGACAGAACACTGAAGCTTTCTTT. This codes for CASRPGQNTEAFF.

The chain couples TRBV3-1 to TRBJ2-3; TRBD2 aligns across 7 bases. Germline CDR1 is LGHDT and CDR2 is YNNKEL (reference sequence). The CDR3 length is 14 residues. V lost 2 bases to trimming and J lost 2 bases; unmatched junction nucleotides: 1. CDR3 sequence (DNA): TGTGCCAGCAGCCAAAGCGGGAACACAGATACGCAGTATTTT. Translated: CASSQSGNTDTQYF.

The sample holds many counts of this clonotype. The V call is TRBV12-3 or TRBV12-4, the J call TRBJ2-3; the D is unclear. The CDR3 is 16 residues long. V was cut by 1 base and J by 0 bases, with 11 bases left in between. The CDR3 loop reads CASSLGLGESTDTQYF. The CDR3 region has the DNA TGTGCCAGCAGTTTAGGGCTAGGAGAGAGCACAGATACGCAGTATTTT.

This clonotype was found a few times. The chain recombines TRBV7-6 with TRBJ2-1; 10 nucleotides align to TRBD2. The V gene's germline CDR1 is SGHVS and CDR2 FNYEAQ. Unmatched junction bases numbered 9, after V lost 6 bases and J lost 7 bases. CDR3 size: 15 residues. The CDR3, as DNA: TGTGCCAGCAGTTTTCTAGCGGGAGATCGGAATGAGCAGTTCTTC. It encodes CASSFLAGDRNEQFF.

This clonotype occurred many times. The chain joins TRBV5-1 to TRBJ2-3; D might be TRBD1 or TRBD2, each matching 5 bases. The germline V gene has CDR1 SGHRS and CDR2 YFSETQ. This CDR3 has 14 amino acids. V was pared by 0 bases and J by 2 bases, with 7 bases between. The CDR3 bases are TGCGCCAGCAGCTTGGGGGACCACACAGATACGCAGTATTTT. Translated, it gives CASSLGDHTDTQYF.

This clonotype was seen repeatedly, ten times or more. The chain is built from TRBV7-9 and TRBJ2-3, with D hard to call. CDR1 is SEHNR and CDR2 is FQNEAQ in the germline V gene (reference sequence). CDR3 length equals 12 residues. In nucleotides, the CDR3 is TGTTCTGCGTCCAGCTTTGCAGATACGCAGTATTTT. Amino acid sequence: CSASSFADTQYF.

The gene calls are TRBV12-3 or TRBV12-4 and TRBJ2-7, with 11 bases identical to TRBD1. J gave up 6 bases and V 8 bases, and 15 bases lay outside the gene matches. The CDR3 length is 16 residues. CDR3 sequence reads: CASGAAGTGGAGEQYF. The CDR3 region has the DNA TGTGCCAGCGGCGCAGCCGGGACAGGGGGTGCAGGCGAGCAGTACTTC.

This clonotype was observed many times. The chain employs TRBV5-8 and TRBJ1-1, with 10 positions matching TRBD1. The CDR3 covers 16 residues. Looked up from germline, CDR1 is SGHTS and CDR2 is YDEGEE. Losses at the gene ends were 4 bases for V and 1 base for J; bases not matched to a gene: 7. As DNA, the CDR3 is TGTGCCAGCAGCACAAGACAGGGGGCGCGGAACACTGAAGCTTTCTTT. Its protein product is CASSTRQGARNTEAFF.

The genes are TRBV28 and TRBJ2-3; 8 bases fit TRBD2. Germline V CDR1 and CDR2: MDHEN, SYDVKM. The CDR3 is made up of 16 amino acids. V was clipped by 6 bases and J by 4 bases; unmatched bases: 12. The CDR3 sequence: CASSQTKGLGADTQYF. For the CDR3, the DNA is TGTGCCAGCAGCCAAACGAAGGGACTAGGGGCAGATACGCAGTATTTT.

The genes are TRBV11-3 and TRBJ2-1; 9 bases are a match to TRBD1. Germline V gene data show CDR1 as SGHNT and CDR2 as YENEEA. This CDR3 has 15 amino acids. J gave up 6 bases and V 5 bases, and 8 bases lay outside the gene matches. In DNA form, the CDR3 reads TGTGCCAGCAGCGCCACCGGGACAGGGTCCAATGAGCAGTTCTTC. Protein product: CASSATGTGSNEQFF. Drawing the rest from reference TRBV11-3 and TRBJ2-1, the complete variable domain is EAGVVQSPRYKIIEKKQPVAFWCNPISGHNTLYWYLQNLGQGPELLIRYENEEAVDDSQLPKDRFSAERLKGVDSTLKIQPAELGDSAVYLCASSATGTGSNEQFFGPGTRLTVL.

This clonotype was detected only a few times. V is TRBV6-2 or TRBV6-3 and J is TRBJ2-6; no definite D call. Germline V gene data show CDR1 as MNHEY and CDR2 as SVGEGT. This CDR3 is built from 13 residues. The V end lost 10 bases, the J end lost 0 bases, and 7 bases lay between the germline ends. The CDR3 DNA reads as TGTGCCATCGCCACCTCTGGGGCCAACGTCCTGACTTTC. Protein: CAIATSGANVLTF.